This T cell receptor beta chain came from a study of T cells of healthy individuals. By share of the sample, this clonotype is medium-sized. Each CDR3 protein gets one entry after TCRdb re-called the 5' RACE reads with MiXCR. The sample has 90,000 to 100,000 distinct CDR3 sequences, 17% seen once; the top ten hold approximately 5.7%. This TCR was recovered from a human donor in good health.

The CDR3 coding sequence is TGCAGTGCCGAGGGTACTAGCGGGGGATCAAGAGATACGCAGTATTTT. Its translation is CSAEGTSGGSRDTQYF. The V and J genes are TRBV20-1 and TRBJ2-3; 11 nucleotides agree with TRBD2. Germline V gene lookup returns CDR1 DFQATT and CDR2 SNEGSKA (reference sequence). With 6 bases clipped from V and 5 bases from J, the junction kept 13 bases outside the gene matches. CDR3 length: 16 amino acids.